The 7 T cell receptor beta chains below were found in one sample sequenced in a study of T cell responses to AZD1222 COVID-19 vaccine. TCRdb's table, derived via immunoSEQ multiplex PCR, lists solely in-frame clones and lacks some. The table has 85,000 to 90,000 clones, 85% to 90% seen once; the top ten hold 4% to 5%. This specimen consisted of peripheral blood, obtained 28 days after the second AZD1222 dose. Receptor source: an adult who received the AZD1222 COVID-19 vaccine.

J is TRBJ1-2 and V is TRBV7-2, with 8 bases fitting TRBD1. CDR1 is SGHTA, CDR2 FQGNSA, per germline. The CDR3 extends over 15 amino acids. The ends lost 5 bases at V and 4 bases at J; junction bases unmatched: 9. The CDR3 here is CASSPRQGQGYGYTF. The CDR3, as DNA: TGTGCCAGCAGCCCGAGACAGGGGCAGGGCTATGGCTACACCTTC.

The rearrangement uses TRBV19 and TRBJ2-7; tentatively, D is TRBD1 (8 bases). Germline lookup yields CDR1 LNHDA and CDR2 SQIVND (reference sequence). Trimming left V 5 bases short and J 5 bases short, with 22 bases between. The CDR3 consists of 16 residues. CDR3 nucleotides: TGTGCCAGTAGTCCGAGAGGACAGGGTGGGGGGGACGAGCAGTACTTC. Its protein is CASSPRGQGGGDEQYF.

The genes are TRBV19 and TRBJ2-4; tentatively, D is TRBD2 (5 bases). The V end lost 3 bases, the J end lost 2 bases, and 8 bases lay between the germline ends. The germline V gene encodes CDR1 LNHDA and CDR2 SQIVND (reference sequence). The CDR3 is 14 residues long. CDR3 coding DNA: TGTGCCAGTAGTATTCGGGGAACCAAAAACATTCAGTACTTC. It yields the protein CASSIRGTKNIQYF.

The V call is TRBV30, the J call TRBJ1-4; 7 nucleotides match TRBD1. Germline lookup yields CDR1 GTSNPN and CDR2 SVGIG (reference sequence). J gave up 3 bases and V 1 base, and 5 bases lay outside the gene matches. This CDR3 has 15 residues. The CDR3: CAWSAPGGPNEKLFF. CDR3 DNA sequence: TGTGCCTGGAGTGCGCCAGGGGGACCTAATGAAAAACTGTTTTTT.

The V call is TRBV7-9, the J call TRBJ2-7; 8 positions match TRBD1. The CDR3 contains 14 residues. Germline V CDR1 and CDR2: SEHNR, FQNEAQ (reference sequence). The ends lost 5 bases at V and 6 bases at J; junction bases unmatched: 9. For the CDR3, the DNA is TGTGCCAGCAGCGCACAGTCGACAGGGGTCGAGCAGTACTTC. It is translated as CASSAQSTGVEQYF.

V and J are TRBV7-2 and TRBJ1-2; no clear D gene. The CDR3 has 14 amino acids. Trimming took 5 bases from V and 1 from J, leaving 11 bases between them. The germline gives CDR1 SGHTA, CDR2 FQGNSA. In nucleotides, the CDR3 is TGTGCCAGCAGCCCATTTCAGGTTAACTATGGCTACACCTTC. This sequence encodes CASSPFQVNYGYTF.

The rearrangement joins TRBV4-1 to TRBJ2-2; weak D call: TRBD2 (5 bases). CDR1 and CDR2 (germline): MGHRA, YSYEKL. The CDR3 length is 15 residues. Trimming shortened V by 0 bases and J by 6 bases, and 11 bases separated the two germline ends. This CDR3 reads CASSQDRGYAGELFF. CDR3 sequence (DNA): TGCGCCAGCAGCCAAGATCGGGGTTACGCCGGGGAGCTGTTTTTT.